This TCR beta chain was captured by sequencing in a study of blood T cell repertoires in COVID-19. Study information: Samples representing acute and convalescent COVID-19 were sourced from the United States, Italy and Spain. Nucleic acid was either cDNA or gDNA, and it came from T cells, B-cell-depleted T cells, or PBMCs.

Germline CDR1 SGHVS, CDR2 FQNEAQ. This CDR3 has 17 residues. The ends lost 1 base at V and 4 bases at J; junction bases unmatched: 12. Which cohort a participant joined came from the clinical history participants gave. Authors' data handling: Amplified reference gene primers provided the basis for estimating nucleated cell counts. Repertoires were generated with immunoSEQ multiplex PCR, while TCRdb's copy carries only in-frame clones and drops some. The V and J calls and clone size come from that table; D and trimming were worked out from the DNA. The sample holds about 250,000 clones, about 80% seen once.

The TCR was taken from a man aged 45 to 65 who had recovered from COVID-19. The chain employs TRBV7-8 and TRBJ2-7; TRBD1 agrees at 8 bases. Sequences were obtained from PBMCs or T cells enriched from blood (not recorded which). CDR3 in DNA: TGTGCCAGCAGCTTAGGCGGGGCAGGGGGCGCCTTTTACGAGCAGTACTTC. This sequence encodes CASSLGGAGGAFYEQYF.